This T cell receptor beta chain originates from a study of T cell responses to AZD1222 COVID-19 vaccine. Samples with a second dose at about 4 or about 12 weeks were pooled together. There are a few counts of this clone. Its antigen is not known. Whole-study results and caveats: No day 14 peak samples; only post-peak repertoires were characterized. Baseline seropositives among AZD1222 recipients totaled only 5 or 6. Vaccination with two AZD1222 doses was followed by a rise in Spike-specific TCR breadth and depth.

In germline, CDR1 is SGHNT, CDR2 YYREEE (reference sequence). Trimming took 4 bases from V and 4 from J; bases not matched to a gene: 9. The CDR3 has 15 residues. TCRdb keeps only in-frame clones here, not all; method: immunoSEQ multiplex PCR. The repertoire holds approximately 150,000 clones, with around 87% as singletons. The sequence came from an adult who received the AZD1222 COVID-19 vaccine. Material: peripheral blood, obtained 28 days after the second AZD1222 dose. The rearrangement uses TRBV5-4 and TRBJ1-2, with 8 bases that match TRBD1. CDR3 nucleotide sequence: TGTGCCAGCAGCGATAGGGACAGGAGATTCTATGGCTACACCTTC. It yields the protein CASSDRDRRFYGYTF. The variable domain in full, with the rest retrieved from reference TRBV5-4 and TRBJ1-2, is ETGVTQSPTHLIKTRGQQVTLRCSSQSGHNTVSWYQQALGQGPQFIFQYYREEENGRGNFPPRFSGLQFPNYSSELNVNALELDDSALYLCASSDRDRRFYGYTFGSGTRLTVV.